This T cell receptor beta chain derives from a study of shared clonotypes between healthy human individuals. Study-level information: CD4 naive and CD4 memory each took three plates per donor, while CD8 naive took two and CD8 memory one.

General study results and limits: Only blood was sampled; tissue repertoires likely differ. Shared clonotypes across all four donors exceeded non-shared ones in generation probability. Between a few donors, naive CD4 clonotypes were shared at a level of around 5.1%.

The repertoire was sequenced with immunoSEQ multiplex PCR; TCRdb's copy has only in-frame clones and lacks some. This sample has approximately 2,000,000 clones, with 85% to 95% found just once. A word on this clone: Its cognate antigen is unknown.

Material: naive CD4+ T cells from PBMCs. Documented subset: CD45RA+ positively selected. This clonotype was sampled from a man younger than 35 in good health. Some clones in this sample may be carry-over from other donors' samples.

The CDR3 here is CASSSESRPVLGGYTF. Written as DNA, the CDR3 is TGTGCCAGCAGCTCTGAGTCGCGTCCCGTCCTTGGGGGCTACACCTTC. The chain is built from TRBV9 and TRBJ1-2, with D unclear. The CDR3 spans 16 residues. Germline loops: CDR1 SGDLS, CDR2 YYNGEE. Trimming took 4 bases from V and 8 from J, leaving 24 bases between them. The whole variable domain, remainder taken from reference TRBV9 and TRBJ1-2, is DSGVTQTPKHLITATGQRVTLRCSPRSGDLSVYWYQQSLDQGLQFLIQYYNGEERAKGNILERFSAQQFPDLHSELNLSSLELGDSALYFCASSSESRPVLGGYTFGSGTRLTVV.